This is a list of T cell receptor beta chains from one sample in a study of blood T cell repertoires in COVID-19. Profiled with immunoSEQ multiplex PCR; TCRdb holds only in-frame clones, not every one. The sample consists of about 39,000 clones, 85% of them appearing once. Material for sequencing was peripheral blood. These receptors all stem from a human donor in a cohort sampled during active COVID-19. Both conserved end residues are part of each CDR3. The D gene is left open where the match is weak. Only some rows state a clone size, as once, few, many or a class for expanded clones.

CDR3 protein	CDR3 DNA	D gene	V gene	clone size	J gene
CASSPRGSGYGYTF	TGCGCCAGCAGCCCCCGGGGCAGCGGGTATGGCTACACCTTC	.	TRBV5-1	.	TRBJ1-2
CASSLEPPYNEQFF	TGTGCCAGCAGCTTAGAGCCCCCTTACAATGAGCAGTTCTTC	.	TRBV7-3	.	TRBJ2-1
CASSQGHRGAEAFF	TGCGCCAGCAGCCAAGGGCACAGGGGGGCTGAAGCTTTCTTT	TRBD1	TRBV4-1	.	TRBJ1-1
CAISESRTGSEAFF	TGTGCCATCAGTGAGTCCCGGACAGGGTCTGAAGCTTTCTTT	TRBD1	TRBV10-3	.	TRBJ1-1
CASSLRDRGLKAFF	TGTGCCAGCAGCTTAAGGGACAGGGGGCTGAAGGCTTTCTTT	TRBD1	TRBV7-2	.	TRBJ1-1
CATRPTVSPGYTF	TGTGCCACCAGACCTACAGTAAGCCCTGGCTACACCTTC	.	TRBV2	.	TRBJ1-2
CASSLEGGRASNQPQHF	TGTGCCAGCAGCTTGGAGGGAGGGAGGGCTAGCAATCAGCCCCAGCATTTT	.	TRBV5-8	.	TRBJ1-5
CASGGTRTEAFF	TGTGCCAGCGGGGGGACGAGGACTGAAGCTTTCTTT	.	TRBV6-5	.	TRBJ1-1
CASSQGREAFHEQYF	TGCGCCAGCAGCCAGGGTCGTGAGGCTTTCCACGAGCAGTACTTC	.	TRBV4-1	.	TRBJ2-7
CASTSIRDKYNEQFF	TGTGCCAGCACCTCTATTAGGGACAAGTACAATGAGCAGTTCTTC	.	TRBV7-6	once	TRBJ2-1
CASGIGETQYF	TGTGCCAGCGGTATCGGGGAGACCCAGTACTTC	.	TRBV7-9	.	TRBJ2-5
CASSVTTGGNGYTF	TGTGCCAGCAGCGTAACTACAGGGGGCAATGGCTACACCTTC	TRBD1	TRBV9	.	TRBJ1-2
CASSPPWGTGHTGELFF	TGTGCCAGCAGCCCCCCTTGGGGGACAGGGCACACCGGGGAGCTGTTTTTT	TRBD1	TRBV3-1/TRBV3-2	.	TRBJ2-2
CASTRQGRTDTQYF	TGTGCCAGCACCCGGCAGGGAAGAACAGATACGCAGTATTTT	.	TRBV7-2	.	TRBJ2-3
CASSQAGTHKVGELFF	TGTGCCAGCAGCCAAGCCGGGACTCATAAAGTGGGGGAGCTGTTTTTT	.	TRBV3-1/TRBV3-2	.	TRBJ2-2
CASHRQGSNQPQHF	TGTGCCAGCCACCGGCAGGGATCCAATCAGCCCCAGCATTTT	.	TRBV6-6	.	TRBJ1-5
CASSLSIGGGATGELFF	TGTGCCAGCAGCTTATCCATTGGCGGGGGGGCCACCGGGGAGCTGTTTTTT	TRBD2	TRBV11-2	.	TRBJ2-2
CATSRDWDRAQPQHF	TGTGCCACCAGCAGAGATTGGGACAGGGCTCAGCCCCAGCATTTT	TRBD1	TRBV15	.	TRBJ1-5
CASSSPQAGGGYTF	TGTGCCAGCAGTTCGCCCCAGGCCGGTGGGGGCTACACCTTC	.	TRBV28	.	TRBJ1-2
CASSAPGQGAGGYTF	TGTGCCAGTAGTGCTCCGGGACAGGGGGCGGGTGGCTACACCTTC	TRBD1	TRBV19	.	TRBJ1-2
CASSLAPTYGYTF	TGTGCCAGCAGCTTAGCACCTACCTATGGCTACACCTTC	.	TRBV7-9	.	TRBJ1-2
CASSSEGRLAKNIQYF	TGTGCCAGCAGCTCCGAGGGTCGGCTAGCCAAAAACATTCAGTACTTC	.	TRBV7-9	.	TRBJ2-4
CSVHGGNNEKLFF	TGCAGCGTCCATGGGGGGAATAATGAAAAACTGTTTTTT	.	TRBV29-1	.	TRBJ1-4
CASSVQRESSYNEQFF	TGTGCCAGCAGCGTCCAGCGGGAGAGCTCCTACAATGAGCAGTTCTTC	TRBD2	TRBV3-1/TRBV3-2	.	TRBJ2-1
CASSPQSGYGYTF	TGTGCCAGCAGCCCTCAATCGGGCTATGGCTACACCTTC	.	TRBV7-9	.	TRBJ1-2
CASSSRGGTGELFF	TGTGCCAGCAGCTCCCGAGGGGGCACCGGGGAGCTGTTTTTT	.	TRBV7-6	.	TRBJ2-2
CASSSTAGGETQYF	TGTGCCAGCAGCTCAACAGCGGGGGGAGAGACCCAGTACTTC	TRBD2	TRBV7-9	once	TRBJ2-5
CASSSGPGERLSTDTQYF	TGTGCCAGCAGCTCCGGTCCGGGGGAACGCCTCAGCACAGATACGCAGTATTTT	.	TRBV7-6	.	TRBJ2-3
CASSQAEQPQHF	TGTGCCAGCAGCCAGGCCGAACAGCCCCAGCATTTT	.	TRBV7-9	.	TRBJ1-5
CASSPGRDYQPQHF	TGTGCCAGCTCACCAGGAAGGGACTATCAGCCCCAGCATTTT	.	TRBV18	.	TRBJ1-5
CAWSVYRQGYEKLFF	TGTGCCTGGAGTGTATATAGGCAGGGTTATGAAAAACTGTTTTTT	.	TRBV30	.	TRBJ1-4
CASRWDRDSPLHF	TGTGCCAGTAGGTGGGACAGGGACTCACCCCTCCACTTT	TRBD1	TRBV19	once	TRBJ1-6
CASSLAAIRLNTEAFF	TGTGCCAGCAGCTTGGCTGCTATCCGGTTGAACACTGAAGCTTTCTTT	.	TRBV5-5	.	TRBJ1-1
CASSPSGQPLHF	TGTGCCAGCTCACCCTCGGGTCAACCCCTCCACTTT	.	TRBV18	.	TRBJ1-6
CASSGGADQFF	TGTGCCAGCAGTGGGGGAGCTGATCAGTTCTTC	.	TRBV25-1	.	TRBJ2-1
CASRDRGRTDTQYF	TGTGCCAGTAGGGACAGGGGTCGCACAGATACGCAGTATTTT	TRBD1	TRBV19	.	TRBJ2-3
CASSQPVTGSTDTQYF	TGTGCCAGCAGCCAACCGGTGACGGGGAGCACAGATACGCAGTATTTT	.	TRBV3-1/TRBV3-2	.	TRBJ2-3
CASSSWAGNEQFF	TGTGCCAGTAGCAGCTGGGCGGGGAATGAGCAGTTCTTC	.	TRBV19	.	TRBJ2-1
CASSPNLGDPYGYTF	TGTGCCAGCTCACCCAACCTAGGGGATCCCTATGGCTACACCTTC	.	TRBV18	.	TRBJ1-2
CASRGTSGYNEQFF	TGTGCCAGTCGAGGGACTAGCGGATACAATGAGCAGTTCTTC	TRBD2	TRBV19	.	TRBJ2-1
CASSPGPASNYGYTF	TGCGCCAGCAGCCCTGGCCCAGCGTCTAACTATGGCTACACCTTC	.	TRBV4-3	.	TRBJ1-2
CASSYPGLADNEQFF	TGTGCCAGCAGTTATCCCGGACTAGCGGACAATGAGCAGTTCTTC	TRBD2	TRBV6-5	.	TRBJ2-1
CASSEAMTGSGEQYF	TGTGCCAGCAGTGAAGCGATGACAGGGAGCGGGGAGCAGTACTTC	.	TRBV2	.	TRBJ2-7
CASRGTGNTEAFF	TGTGCCAGTAGAGGGACAGGGAACACTGAAGCTTTCTTT	TRBD1	TRBV19	.	TRBJ1-1
CASSPPTGGSYNEQFF	TGTGCCAGCTCACCCCCGACAGGGGGGTCCTACAATGAGCAGTTCTTC	TRBD1	TRBV18	.	TRBJ2-1
CASSLTSGSSSEQFF	TGTGCCAGCAGCTTGACTAGCGGGAGCTCGTCCGAGCAGTTCTTC	TRBD2	TRBV7-9	.	TRBJ2-1
CASNGQAGSGANVLTF	TGTGCCAGCAACGGACAGGCCGGCTCTGGGGCCAACGTCCTGACTTTC	TRBD1	TRBV2	once	TRBJ2-6
CASSQGAGTGELFF	TGTGCCAGCAGCCAGGGGGCTGGCACCGGGGAGCTGTTTTTT	TRBD1	TRBV11-3	.	TRBJ2-2
CASSFVGERSPLHF	TGTGCCAGCAGCTTTGTCGGAGAACGATCACCCCTCCACTTT	.	TRBV11-2	few	TRBJ1-6
CASSLRDYDTDTQYF	TGTGCCAGCTCACTCCGGGACTACGACACAGATACGCAGTATTTT	TRBD2	TRBV18	.	TRBJ2-3